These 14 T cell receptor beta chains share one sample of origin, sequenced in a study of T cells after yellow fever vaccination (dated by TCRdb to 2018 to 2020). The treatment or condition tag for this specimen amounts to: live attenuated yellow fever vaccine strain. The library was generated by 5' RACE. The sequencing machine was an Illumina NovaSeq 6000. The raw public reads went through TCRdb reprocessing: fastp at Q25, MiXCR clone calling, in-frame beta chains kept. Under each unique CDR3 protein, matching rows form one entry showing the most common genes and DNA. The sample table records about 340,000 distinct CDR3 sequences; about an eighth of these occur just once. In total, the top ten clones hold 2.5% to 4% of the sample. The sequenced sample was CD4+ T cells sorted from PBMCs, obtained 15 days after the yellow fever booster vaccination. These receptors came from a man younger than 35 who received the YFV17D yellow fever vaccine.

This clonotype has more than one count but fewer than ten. The CDR3 DNA sequence: TGCAGCGTAGCCGGGACAGGGGGCGCGGAGACCCAGTACTTC. This codes for CSVAGTGGAETQYF. This chain links TRBV29-1 with TRBJ2-5, with TRBD1 matching 12 bases. The ends lost 6 bases at V and 5 bases at J; junction bases unmatched: 7. Germline V CDR1 and CDR2: SQVTM, ANQGSEA. The CDR3 contains 14 residues.

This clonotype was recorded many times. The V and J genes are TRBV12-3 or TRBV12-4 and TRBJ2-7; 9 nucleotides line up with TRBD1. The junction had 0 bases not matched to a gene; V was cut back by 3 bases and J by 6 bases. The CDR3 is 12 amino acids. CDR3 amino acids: CASSLDRGEQYV. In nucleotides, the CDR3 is TGTGCCAGCAGTTTGGACAGGGGCGAGCAGTACGTC.

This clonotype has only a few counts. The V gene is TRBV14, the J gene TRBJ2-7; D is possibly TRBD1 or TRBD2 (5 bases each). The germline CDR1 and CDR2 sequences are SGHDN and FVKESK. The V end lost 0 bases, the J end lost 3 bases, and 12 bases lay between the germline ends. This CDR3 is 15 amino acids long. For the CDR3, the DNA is TGTGCCAGCAGCCAAGATTCAGGGACCTTCTACGAGCAGTACTTC. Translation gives CASSQDSGTFYEQYF.

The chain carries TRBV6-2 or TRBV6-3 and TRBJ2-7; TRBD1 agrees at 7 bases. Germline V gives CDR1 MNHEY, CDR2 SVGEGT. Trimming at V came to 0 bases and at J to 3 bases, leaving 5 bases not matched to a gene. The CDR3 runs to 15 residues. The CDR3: CASSYSSGQSYEQYV. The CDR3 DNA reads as TGTGCCAGCAGTTACTCCTCGGGACAGAGCTACGAGCAGTACGTC.

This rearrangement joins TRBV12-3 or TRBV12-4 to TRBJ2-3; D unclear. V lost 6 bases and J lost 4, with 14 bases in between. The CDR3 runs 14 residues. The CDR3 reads CASSPHGVPDTQYF. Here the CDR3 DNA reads TGTGCCAGCAGCCCACATGGGGTCCCAGATACGCAGTATTTT.

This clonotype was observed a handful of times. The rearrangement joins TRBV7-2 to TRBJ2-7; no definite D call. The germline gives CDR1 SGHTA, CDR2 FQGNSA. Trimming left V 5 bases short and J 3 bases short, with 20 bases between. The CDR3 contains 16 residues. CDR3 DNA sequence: TGTGCCAGCAGCACTTATCCAGACGGAACCCTCTACGAGCAGTACGTC. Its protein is CASSTYPDGTLYEQYV.

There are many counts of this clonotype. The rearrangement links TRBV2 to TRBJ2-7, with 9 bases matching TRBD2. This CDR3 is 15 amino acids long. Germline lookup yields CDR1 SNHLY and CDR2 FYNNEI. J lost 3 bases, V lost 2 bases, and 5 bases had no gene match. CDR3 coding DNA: TGTGCCAGCAGTGAAATGGGCGGGGGGGTCTACGAGCAGTACTTC. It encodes CASSEMGGGVYEQYF. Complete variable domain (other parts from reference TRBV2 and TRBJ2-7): EPEVTQTPSHQVTQMGQEVILRCVPISNHLYFYWYRQILGQKVEFLVSFYNNEISEKSEIFDDQFSVERPDGSNFTLKIRSTKLEDSAMYFCASSEMGGGVYEQYFGPGTRLTVT.

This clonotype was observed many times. The CDR3 DNA follows: TGTGCCAGCAGCCCGGGGTTCTCCTCCTACGAGCAGTACTTC. This translates into CASSPGFSSYEQYF. The chain is built from TRBV11-2 and TRBJ2-7, with a weak D call TRBD2 (5 bases). CDR1 SGHAT and CDR2 FQNNGV come from the germline V gene. V lost 5 bases to trimming and J lost 0 bases, with 11 bases between them. This CDR3 region has 14 residues.

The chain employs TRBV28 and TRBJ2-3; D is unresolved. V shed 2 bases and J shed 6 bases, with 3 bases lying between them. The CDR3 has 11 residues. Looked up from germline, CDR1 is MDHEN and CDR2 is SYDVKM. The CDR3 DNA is TGTGCCAGCAGTTTAATTGATACGCAGTATTTT. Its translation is CASSLIDTQYF.

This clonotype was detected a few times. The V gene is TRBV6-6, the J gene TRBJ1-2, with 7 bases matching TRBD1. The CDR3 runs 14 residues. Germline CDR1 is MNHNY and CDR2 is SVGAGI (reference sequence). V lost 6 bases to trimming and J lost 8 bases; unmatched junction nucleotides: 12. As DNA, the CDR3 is TGTGCCAGCAGGGGGGGACAGCGTGTAGAGGGCTACACCTTC. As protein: CASRGGQRVEGYTF.

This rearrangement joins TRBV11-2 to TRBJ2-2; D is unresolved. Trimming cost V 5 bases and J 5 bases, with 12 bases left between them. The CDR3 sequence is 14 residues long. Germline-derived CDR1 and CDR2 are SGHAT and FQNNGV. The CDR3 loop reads CASSPKTGTGELFF. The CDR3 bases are TGTGCCAGCAGCCCTAAGACTGGGACCGGGGAGCTGTTTTTT.

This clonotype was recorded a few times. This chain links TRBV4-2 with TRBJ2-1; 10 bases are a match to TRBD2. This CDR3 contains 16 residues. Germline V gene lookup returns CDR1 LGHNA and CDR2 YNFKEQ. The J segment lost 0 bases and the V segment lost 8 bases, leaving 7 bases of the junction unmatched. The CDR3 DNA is TGTGCCAGCGCGTTGGGACTAGCGAACTCCTACAATGAGCAGTTCTTC. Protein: CASALGLANSYNEQFF.

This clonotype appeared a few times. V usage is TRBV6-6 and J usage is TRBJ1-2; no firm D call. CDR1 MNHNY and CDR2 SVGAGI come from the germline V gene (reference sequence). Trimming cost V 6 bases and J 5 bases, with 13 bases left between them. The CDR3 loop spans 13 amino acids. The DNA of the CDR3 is TGTGCCAGCAGGGTCCCGGGCGCATATGGCTACACCTTC. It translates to CASRVPGAYGYTF.

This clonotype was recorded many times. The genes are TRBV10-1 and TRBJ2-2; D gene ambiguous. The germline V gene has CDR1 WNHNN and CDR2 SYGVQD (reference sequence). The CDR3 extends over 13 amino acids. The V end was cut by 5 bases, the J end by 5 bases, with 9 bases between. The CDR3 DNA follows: TGCGCCAGCAGTTTTATGAGGACCGGGGAGCTGTTTTTT. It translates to CASSFMRTGELFF.